What follows are 9 T cell receptor beta chains derived from one specimen sequenced in a study of shared clonotypes between healthy human individuals. The method was immunoSEQ multiplex PCR; TCRdb's version includes in-frame clones alone and lacks a portion of them. The table lists roughly 110,000 clones, around 65% of them singletons. The sequencing sample was made of memory CD8+ T cells sorted from blood. Subset described: CD45RO+ cells pooled with CCR7-negative TemRA cells. The receptors originated from a woman in her twenties or thirties in good health.

This clone was observed a few times. The rearrangement links TRBV2 to TRBJ2-3; 10 bases are shared with TRBD1. The CDR3 is 13 residues long. Per germline, CDR1 SNHLY and CDR2 FYNNEI. Germline trimming cut 8 bases from V and 4 bases from J; bases unmatched to any gene: 3. The CDR3 DNA sequence: TGTGCCAGCGAGACAGGGGGCGCAGATACGCAGTATTTT. Its translation: CASETGGADTQYF.

This clone was observed a few times. This chain links TRBV4-2 with TRBJ2-3, with 11 bases identical to TRBD2. The CDR3 loop spans 15 amino acids. The ends lost 4 bases at V and 2 bases at J; junction bases unmatched: 2. Germline V gives CDR1 LGHNA, CDR2 YNFKEQ. The CDR3 sequence is CASSPGLADTDTQYF. Written as DNA, the CDR3 is TGTGCCAGCAGCCCGGGACTAGCGGACACAGATACGCAGTATTTT.

The chain has TRBV5-4 and TRBJ2-1; D ambiguous. V was shortened by 0 bases and J by 8 bases, with 9 bases between the two germline ends. Germline V gene sequence: CDR1 SGHNT, CDR2 YYREEE (reference sequence). This CDR3 contains 13 residues. The CDR3 nucleotides are TGTGCCAGCAGCTTGGAGAGCGCGGATGAGCAGTTCTTC. Encoded protein: CASSLESADEQFF.

V gene TRBV19 combines with J gene TRBJ1-1; D uncertain. V was trimmed by 4 bases and J by 5 bases, leaving 8 bases between them. Germline CDR1 and CDR2: LNHDA and SQIVND (reference sequence). The CDR3 is made up of 12 amino acids. The CDR3 nucleotides read TGTGCCAGTAGTAATAAGGGAACTGAAGCTTTCTTT. It codes for CASSNKGTEAFF. Based on the CDR3 plus reference TRBV19 and TRBJ1-1, the full variable domain is DGGITQSPKYLFRKEGQNVTLSCEQNLNHDAMYWYRQDPGQGLRLIYYSQIVNDFQKGDIAEGYSVSREKKESFPLTVTSAQKNPTAFYLCASSNKGTEAFFGQGTRLTVV.

This chain uses TRBV7-2 with TRBJ2-1, with TRBD1 matching 8 bases. V lost 4 bases to trimming and J lost 6 bases; unmatched junction nucleotides: 2. Germline V CDR1 and CDR2: SGHTA, FQGNSA. The CDR3 is 13 amino acids. This chain's CDR3 is CASSSDRGNEQFF. The CDR3 nucleotides are TGTGCCAGCAGCTCCGACAGGGGCAATGAGCAGTTCTTC.

The chain couples TRBV6-5 to TRBJ2-3; 8 bases map to TRBD2. Germline CDR1 MNHEY, CDR2 SVGAGI. The CDR3 length is 14 residues. J lost 0 bases, V lost 8 bases, and 4 bases had no gene match. The CDR3 DNA reads TGTGCCAGCCGGGAGGGAGCTAGCACAGATACGCAGTATTTT. Translated, it gives CASREGASTDTQYF.

This clone was seen just once. This rearrangement joins TRBV28 to TRBJ2-2; 9 nucleotides agree with TRBD2. This CDR3 contains 14 residues. Trimming at V came to 8 bases and at J to 5 bases, leaving 6 bases not matched to a gene. The germline gives CDR1 MDHEN, CDR2 SYDVKM. The CDR3 DNA reads as TGTGCCAGCCGGGCTAGCGGGACAACCGGGGAGCTGTTTTTT. Protein product: CASRASGTTGELFF.

The chain is built from TRBV9 and TRBJ2-1; 8 bases align to TRBD2. The V gene's germline CDR1 is SGDLS and CDR2 YYNGEE. J gave up 5 bases and V 5 bases, and 15 bases lay outside the gene matches. The CDR3 totals 17 residues. In nucleotides, the CDR3 is TGTGCCAGCAGAGGATCTAGAAGCGGGAGTAACGACAATGAGCAGTTCTTC. It codes for CASRGSRSGSNDNEQFF. Full variable domain (outside the CDR3, taken from reference TRBV9 and TRBJ2-1): DSGVTQTPKHLITATGQRVTLRCSPRSGDLSVYWYQQSLDQGLQFLIQYYNGEERAKGNILERFSAQQFPDLHSELNLSSLELGDSALYFCASRGSRSGSNDNEQFFGPGTRLTVL.

The table lists this clone with many counts. Other DNA sequences in the same sample also yield this CDR3. The J gene is TRBJ2-3, the V gene TRBV6-1, with TRBD2 matching 13 bases. The CDR3 loop spans 15 amino acids. Germline loops: CDR1 MNHNS, CDR2 SASEGT. V lost 6 bases, J lost 4 bases, and 4 bases stayed unmatched. This CDR3 reads CASSALAGGPDTQYF. The CDR3 DNA is TGTGCCAGCAGCGCACTAGCGGGAGGGCCAGATACGCAGTATTTT.